This T cell receptor (beta chain) was found in a study of cytomegalovirus exposure and HLA in healthy donors. This PCR relied on a set of 60 Vbeta primers and 13 Jbeta primers. The table came from immunoSEQ multiplex PCR; TCRdb's copy has only in-frame clones and leaves some out. Seen here are 55,000 or so clones, about 84% observed once, and the top ten hold approximately 1.3%. Donors sampled were nominally healthy, though unrecorded immune exposures were likely. The sequence came from a female donor in good health and CMV-seronegative. The sequencing sample was made of PBMCs.

The CDR3 DNA reads TGTGCCAGCAGTTCGGGACTCTATAGCAATCAGCCCCAGCATTTT. Its protein is CASSSGLYSNQPQHF. The chain employs TRBV27 and TRBJ1-5; possible D gene TRBD1, 5 bases. The CDR3 runs to 15 residues. V was cut by 4 bases and J by 0 bases, with 10 bases left in between. Germline V lookup: CDR1 MNHEY, CDR2 SMNVEV (reference sequence).